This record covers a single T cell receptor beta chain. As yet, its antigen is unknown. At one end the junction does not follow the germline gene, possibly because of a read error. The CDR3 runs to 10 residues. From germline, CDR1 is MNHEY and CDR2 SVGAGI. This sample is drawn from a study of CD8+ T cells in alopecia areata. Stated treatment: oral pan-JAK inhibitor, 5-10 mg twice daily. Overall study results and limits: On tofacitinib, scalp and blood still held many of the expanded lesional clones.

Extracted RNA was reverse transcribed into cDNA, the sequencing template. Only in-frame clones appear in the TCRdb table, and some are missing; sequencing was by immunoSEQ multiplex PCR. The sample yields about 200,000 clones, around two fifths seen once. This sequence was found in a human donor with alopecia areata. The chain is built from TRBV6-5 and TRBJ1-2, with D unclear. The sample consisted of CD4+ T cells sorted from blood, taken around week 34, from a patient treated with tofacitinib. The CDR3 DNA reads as TGTGCCAGCAGTGGACCAGGCTCCACCTTC. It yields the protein CASSGPGSTF.